Each of the 18 T cell receptor beta chains below was sequenced from the same sample in a study of T-cell memory formation after mild COVID-19. TCRdb re-derived calls from the 5' RACE reads in MiXCR, one entry per CDR3 protein. The repertoire consists of about 320,000 distinct CDR3 sequences, with roughly an eighth occurring once and the leading ten covering 21%. The sample was PBMCs or a T cell subset sorted from them (not recorded which). All receptors come from a man aged 18-30 years who had mild COVID-19 (a few samples of this study predate the infection). Cell type and time point are not known.

This clonotype was counted a few times. The chain employs TRBV4-2 and TRBJ2-3, with 9 positions matching TRBD2. J gave up 9 bases and V 0 bases, and 7 bases lay outside the gene matches. The length of the CDR3 is 15 residues. Germline V gene sequence: CDR1 LGHNA, CDR2 YNFKEQ. CDR3 coding DNA: TGTGCCAGCAGCCAAGAAAGCGGGGGGCGGTGGACGCAGTATTTT. Encoded protein: CASSQESGGRWTQYF.

This clonotype showed up just a few times. The chain combines TRBV6-6 with TRBJ1-1; TRBD1 matches at 7 bases. J lost 4 bases, V lost 5 bases, and 7 bases had no gene match. Germline V gene sequence: CDR1 MNHNY, CDR2 SVGAGI (reference sequence). The CDR3 has 14 amino acids. Written as DNA, the CDR3 is TGTGCCAGCAGTAGGGGGACAGCGCGCACTGAAGCTTTCTTT. Translating it yields CASSRGTARTEAFF.

This clonotype came up many times. The chain couples TRBV6-5 to TRBJ2-1; 9 bases are a match to TRBD1. The length of the CDR3 is 15 residues. Per the germline V gene, CDR1 is MNHEY and CDR2 is SVGAGI. The junction had 12 bases not matched to a gene; V was cut back by 6 bases and J by 9 bases. The CDR3 protein is CASSPRGTGHREQFF. CDR3 coding DNA: TGTGCCAGCAGCCCACGCGGGACAGGGCATCGTGAGCAGTTCTTC.

This clonotype was observed a handful of times. The gene calls are TRBV5-1 and TRBJ1-2, with D unclear. V lost 0 bases and J 7 bases, leaving 10 bases between the germline ends. Germline CDR1 is SGHRS and CDR2 is YFSETQ. The CDR3 spans 13 residues. The CDR3 protein is CASSLDQDRGYTF. DNA for the CDR3: TGCGCCAGCAGCTTGGACCAGGACCGTGGCTACACCTTC.

The V gene is TRBV7-9, the J gene TRBJ2-7, with D possibly matching TRBD1 (5 bases). Germline CDR1 reads SEHNR; CDR2 reads FQNEAQ (reference sequence). V gave up 0 bases and J gave up 0 bases, with 15 bases separating them. The CDR3 spans 17 residues. The CDR3 sequence is CASSLASDTTRSYEQYV. In DNA form, the CDR3 reads TGTGCCAGCAGCTTAGCTTCGGACACAACTCGCTCCTACGAGCAGTACGTC.

The chain recombines TRBV5-1 with TRBJ2-7; D is ambiguous. V lost 5 bases and J lost 3, with 21 bases in between. This CDR3 spans 16 amino acids. The germline gives CDR1 SGHRS, CDR2 YFSETQ. CDR3 residues: CASSFEAPAFYYEQYF. CDR3 nucleotide sequence: TGCGCCAGCAGTTTCGAGGCGCCCGCATTCTACTACGAGCAGTACTTC.

The CDR3 reads CASTLAGEIYNEQFF. The CDR3 DNA reads TGTGCCAGCACCCTAGCGGGGGAGATCTACAATGAGCAGTTCTTC. V is TRBV2 and J is TRBJ2-1, with 10 bases identical to TRBD2. This CDR3 has 15 amino acids. Germline values: CDR1 SNHLY, CDR2 FYNNEI. Trimming cost V 7 bases and J 3 bases; bases outside gene matches: 6.

This clonotype turned up a few times. In nucleotides, the CDR3 is TGCGCCAGCAGCTTGACTAGCGGGGGGATAGAAGAGACCCAGTACTTC. It is translated as CASSLTSGGIEETQYF. This chain uses TRBV5-1 with TRBJ2-5; 12 bases map to TRBD2. The germline CDR1 and CDR2 sequences are SGHRS and YFSETQ. The trim removed 1 base at V and 3 bases at J, leaving 4 bases unmatched. This CDR3 is built from 16 residues.

This sequence joins TRBV14 and TRBJ1-2, with a tentative D call TRBD1 (5 bases). The V end was cut by 5 bases, the J end by 1 base, with 14 bases between. This CDR3 contains 15 residues. The germline V gene has CDR1 SGHDN and CDR2 FVKESK. CDR3 protein: CASSYSGQGNYGYTF. The CDR3 DNA reads as TGTGCCAGCAGCTACTCTGGGCAGGGTAACTATGGCTACACCTTC.

This clonotype came up many times. The CDR3 DNA is TGTGCCAGCTCACCCACAGGGCAGAATTCACCCCTCCACTTT. Protein: CASSPTGQNSPLHF. The rearrangement uses TRBV18 and TRBJ1-6, with a tentative D call TRBD1 (6 bases). The CDR3 spans 14 residues. Germline V gene sequence: CDR1 KGHSH, CDR2 LQKENI. V lost 3 bases and J 7 bases, leaving 10 bases between the germline ends.

The table lists this clonotype with a few counts. The rearrangement links TRBV7-9 to TRBJ2-1; D not certain. The CDR3 runs 17 residues. The V and J ends lost 0 bases and 2 bases respectively, with 14 bases between them. Germline CDR1 reads SEHNR; CDR2 reads FQNEAQ (reference sequence). As DNA, the CDR3 is TGTGCCAGCAGCTTAGCGCCCGGGCTACTCACCTACAATGAGCAGTTCTTC. It specifies CASSLAPGLLTYNEQFF. The whole variable domain, remainder taken from reference TRBV7-9 and TRBJ2-1, is DTGVSQNPRHKITKRGQNVTFRCDPISEHNRLYWYRQTLGQGPEFLTYFQNEAQLEKSRLLSDRFSAERPKGSFSTLEIQRTEQGDSAMYLCASSLAPGLLTYNEQFFGPGTRLTVL.

CDR3: CASSPGLAGEQYF. Written as DNA, the CDR3 is TGTGCCAGCTCCCCTGGACTAGCTGGGGAGCAGTACTTC. This rearrangement joins TRBV18 to TRBJ2-7, with 8 bases that match TRBD2. The V and J ends lost 6 bases and 7 bases, in that order; junction bases with no gene match: 8. The germline CDR1 and CDR2 sequences are KGHSH and LQKENI. The CDR3 runs to 13 residues.

This clonotype has ten or more counts. The chain couples TRBV20-1 to TRBJ2-3; 10 bases line up with TRBD2. V lost 2 bases and J lost 1; bases outside the gene matches: 0. This CDR3 contains 14 residues. Looked up from germline, CDR1 is DFQATT and CDR2 is SNEGSKA (reference sequence). As DNA, the CDR3 is TGCAGTGCTAGACTAGCGGGGGGCACAGATACGCAGTATTTT. It encodes CSARLAGGTDTQYF.

This clonotype was detected ten times or more. This sequence joins TRBV5-4 and TRBJ2-1; tentative D call: TRBD1 (5 bases). V lost 3 bases, J lost 8 bases, and 9 bases lay in between. The CDR3 covers 12 residues. Germline V gene lookup returns CDR1 SGHNT and CDR2 YYREEE (reference sequence). CDR3 nucleotide sequence: TGTGCCAGCAGCTCCCCCAGGGATGAGCAGTTCTTC. Translating it yields CASSSPRDEQFF.

This chain uses TRBV18 with TRBJ2-5; D gene uncertain. Germline CDR1 reads KGHSH; CDR2 reads LQKENI. CDR3 length: 14 residues. V was shortened by 2 bases and J by 1 base, with 8 bases between the two germline ends. The CDR3, as DNA: TGTGCCAGCTCACCAGGAGCAGCCCAAGAGACCCAGTACTTC. This sequence encodes CASSPGAAQETQYF.

The genes are TRBV4-3 and TRBJ2-3; TRBD1 aligns across 9 bases. V was pared by 3 bases and J by 2 bases, with 9 bases of the junction left unmatched. This CDR3 contains 17 residues. Germline assignment: CDR1 LGHNA and CDR2 YSLEER. The CDR3 protein is CASSQGPGQGFTDTQYF. The CDR3 bases are TGCGCCAGCAGCCAGGGTCCCGGACAGGGGTTCACAGATACGCAGTATTTT.

V gene TRBV21-1 combines with J gene TRBJ2-1. TRBV21-1 is noted as a pseudogene. This CDR3 comprises 13 residues. CDR3 protein: CASSNAGRREQFF. The CDR3 nucleotides are TGTGCCAGCAGCAATGCCGGCCGCAGGGAGCAGTTCTTC.

The chain employs TRBV4-1 and TRBJ1-1; D is perhaps TRBD1 (5 bases). Trimming removed 4 bases at V and 1 base at J, with 16 bases between. CDR1 is MGHRA, CDR2 YSYEKL, per germline. The CDR3 consists of 16 residues. This CDR3 is CASSPGAVIRNTEAFF. For the CDR3, the DNA is TGCGCCAGCAGCCCCGGGGCGGTTATAAGGAACACTGAAGCTTTCTTT.